This TCR beta chain was captured by sequencing in a study of blood T cell repertoires in COVID-19. This clone showed up just once. Seattle enrolled patients during active infection and tracked them longitudinally. The CDR3 is made up of 11 amino acids. Germline loops: CDR1 MNHNY, CDR2 SVGAGI (reference sequence). V was pared by 6 bases and J by 10 bases, with 4 bases of the junction left unmatched. Clones were read by immunoSEQ multiplex PCR, and TCRdb kept only the in-frame ones, dropping some. Among more than 300,000 clones, more than 70% were seen once, and the ten largest hold about 1.5%. The chain joins TRBV6-6 to TRBJ1-1, with 8 positions matching TRBD1. The receptor's source is a woman younger than 45 with COVID-19, enrolled during active disease. The source material was peripheral blood. CDR3 DNA: TGTGCCAGCAGGACAGGGGAGGGAGCTTTCTTT. Protein product: CASRTGEGAFF.